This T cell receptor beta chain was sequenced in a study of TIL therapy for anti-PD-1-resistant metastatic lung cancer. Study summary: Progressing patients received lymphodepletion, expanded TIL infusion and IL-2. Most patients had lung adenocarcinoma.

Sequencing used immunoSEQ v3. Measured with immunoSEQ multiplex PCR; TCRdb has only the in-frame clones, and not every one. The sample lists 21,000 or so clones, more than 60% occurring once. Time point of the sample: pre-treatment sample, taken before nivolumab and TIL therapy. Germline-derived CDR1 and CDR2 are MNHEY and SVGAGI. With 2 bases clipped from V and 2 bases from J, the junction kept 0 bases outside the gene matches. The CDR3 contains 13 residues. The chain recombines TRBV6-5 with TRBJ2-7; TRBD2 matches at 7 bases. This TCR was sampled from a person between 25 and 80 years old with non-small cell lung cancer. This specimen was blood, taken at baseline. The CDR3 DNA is TGTGCCAGCAGTTACCGGGGGGCCTACGAGCAGTACTTC. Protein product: CASSYRGAYEQYF.